This T cell receptor (beta chain) is drawn from a study of technical replicates of blood from several donors. The germline CDR1 and CDR2 sequences are LNHDA and SQIVND (reference sequence). The CDR3 has 15 amino acids. With V trimmed by 5 bases and J by 7 bases, 10 bases remained unmatched. Assay used: immunoSEQ multiplex PCR; TCRdb lists only in-frame clones, some missing. The sample records 80,000 to 95,000 clones, about 91% being singletons. Sequenced: T cells isolated from PBMCs. The sequence was collected from a human donor in good health. The rearrangement uses TRBV19 and TRBJ2-5; TRBD2 agrees at 10 bases. CDR3 region: CASSPSGRSSVTQYF. In DNA, the CDR3 is TGTGCCAGTAGTCCTAGCGGGAGAAGTTCGGTGACCCAGTACTTC.